This TCR beta chain was observed in a study of T cell responses to AZD1222 COVID-19 vaccine. Study at large: Second doses were pooled across both intervals (about 4 or about 12 weeks). Notes on the study in general: After two AZD1222 doses, spike-specific TCR breadth and depth rose versus day 0. Most donors were white British and more were female, and clonal diversity was possibly underestimated. The CD4 TCRs associated with vaccination extended across spike and predominated at 160-218 and 743-854.

V was pared by 4 bases and J by 6 bases, with 18 bases between. Germline V lookup: CDR1 MNHEY, CDR2 SVGAGI. The CDR3 totals 15 residues. The data were produced by immunoSEQ multiplex PCR, yet TCRdb's version contains in-frame clones alone and is incomplete. The sample consists of 100,000 to 150,000 clones, roughly 90% of them appearing once. For this clone: Its specificity is unknown.

The chain carries TRBV6-5 and TRBJ1-1, with unresolved D. This material consisted of peripheral blood, taken on day 0 of AZD1222 vaccination. The source is an adult in good health. DNA for the CDR3: TGTGCCAGCAGTTCCCCCGACGCATCCAGCGCTGAAGCTTTCTTT. Its translation: CASSSPDASSAEAFF.